What follows are 18 T cell receptor beta chains derived from one specimen sequenced in a study of chemoradiotherapy in HPV16-positive cancers. TCRdb's table, derived via immunoSEQ multiplex PCR, lists solely in-frame clones and lacks some. The profile shows under 85,000 clones, around nine tenths of them singletons. This material consisted of blood, taken from a patient who underwent chemoradiotherapy. Receptor source: a human donor with HPV-associated anogenital cancer.

The rearrangement links TRBV6-5 to TRBJ1-2; possible D gene TRBD1, 6 bases. V lost 0 bases and J lost 4, with 15 bases in between. CDR1 MNHEY and CDR2 SVGAGI come from the germline V gene. The CDR3 is 16 amino acids. CDR3 coding DNA: TGTGCCAGCAGTTACTCAGGGGGGGCCCCGGGCTATGGCTACACCTTC. This encodes CASSYSGGAPGYGYTF.

The CDR3 DNA reads as TGTGCCCAACAGGCCCTGAATGAAAAACTGTTTTTT. Protein product: CAQQALNEKLFF. The J gene is TRBJ1-4, the V gene TRBV30; TRBD1 might be the D (5 bases). This CDR3 is built from 12 residues. CDR1 is GTSNPN, CDR2 SVGIG, per germline (reference sequence). V was shortened by 8 bases and J by 5 bases, with 12 bases between the two germline ends. Together with reference TRBV30 and TRBJ1-4, the CDR3 gives the full variable domain: SQTIHQWPATLVQPVGSPLSLECTVEGTSNPNLYWYRQAAGRGLQLLFYSVGIGQISSEVPQNLSASRPQDRQFILSSKKLLLSDSGFYLCAQQALNEKLFFGSGTQLSVL.

The rearrangement links TRBV4-1 to TRBJ1-4; D is ambiguous. Germline V gene sequence: CDR1 MGHRA, CDR2 YSYEKL. V was pared by 3 bases and J by 7 bases, with 18 bases between. The CDR3 extends over 16 amino acids. The CDR3 reads CASSQSPAPTSEKLFF. CDR3 in DNA: TGCGCCAGCAGCCAGAGCCCGGCACCCACCTCTGAAAAACTGTTTTTT.

This chain connects TRBV5-1 to TRBJ2-7; 8 bases map to TRBD1. Trimming cost V 2 bases and J 7 bases; bases outside gene matches: 11. The CDR3 is 15 amino acids. Germline lookup yields CDR1 SGHRS and CDR2 YFSETQ. The CDR3 reads CASSLMGQDFREQYF. The CDR3 nucleotides are TGCGCCAGCAGCTTAATGGGACAGGACTTTAGGGAGCAGTACTTC.

This clone was observed once. The V and J genes are TRBV6-6 and TRBJ2-1; 7 bases agree with TRBD1. CDR3 length: 14 amino acids. V lost 6 bases, J lost 2 bases, and 4 bases stayed unmatched. The germline gives CDR1 MNHNY, CDR2 SVGAGI (reference sequence). This CDR3 is CASSRQGPYNEQFF. The CDR3 DNA sequence: TGTGCCAGCAGCCGACAGGGCCCCTACAATGAGCAGTTCTTC.

The chain has TRBV10-3 and TRBJ1-4, with TRBD1 matching over 9 bases. The CDR3 runs 14 residues. Germline CDR1 ENHRY, CDR2 SYGVKD. Trimming took 8 bases from V and 7 from J; bases not matched to a gene: 8. In nucleotides, the CDR3 is TGTGCCATCCAGGGACAGGGAGATGGTGAAAAACTGTTTTTT. This codes for CAIQGQGDGEKLFF.

The chain employs TRBV5-1 and TRBJ2-3; TRBD1 matches at 7 bases. From germline, CDR1 is SGHRS and CDR2 YFSETQ. Trimming cost V 6 bases and J 2 bases; bases outside gene matches: 12. This CDR3 is 16 amino acids long. This chain's CDR3 is CASNSDRVGITDTQYF. CDR3 DNA: TGCGCCAGCAACTCTGACAGGGTAGGGATCACAGATACGCAGTATTTT.

This clone appeared a few times. Here the CDR3 reads CASSLTQGADGYTF. In DNA, the CDR3 is TGCGCCAGCAGCCTAACACAGGGGGCGGACGGCTACACCTTC. This sequence joins TRBV5-1 and TRBJ1-2; TRBD1 matches at 9 bases. The junction had 9 bases not matched to a gene; V was cut back by 4 bases and J by 8 bases. Germline V lookup: CDR1 SGHRS, CDR2 YFSETQ. This CDR3 has 14 residues.

The chain uses TRBV27 and TRBJ2-1; 8 nucleotides agree with TRBD1. The CDR3 runs to 17 residues. After removal of 6 bases from V and 6 bases from J, the junction contained 16 bases not matched to a gene. CDR1 is MNHEY and CDR2 is SMNVEV in the germline V gene (reference sequence). The CDR3 is CASRKEGQGRSRNEQFF. DNA for the CDR3: TGTGCCAGCAGGAAGGAAGGACAGGGCCGTTCCCGCAATGAGCAGTTCTTC.

CDR3 residues: CASSEGTVSWNTEAFF. The CDR3 DNA sequence: TGTGCCAGCAGCGAAGGGACAGTTAGTTGGAACACTGAAGCTTTCTTT. The chain is built from TRBV28 and TRBJ1-1; 7 bases are shared with TRBD1. The junction had 11 bases not matched to a gene; V was cut back by 6 bases and J by 1 base. This CDR3 contains 16 residues. CDR1 is MDHEN and CDR2 is SYDVKM in the germline V gene.

The gene calls are TRBV5-1 and TRBJ2-3; 7 bases are a match to TRBD2. V dropped 0 bases and J dropped 6; count of bases not matched to a gene: 13. CDR3 length equals 17 residues. The germline V gene has CDR1 SGHRS and CDR2 YFSETQ. CDR3 sequence (DNA): TGCGCCAGCAGCTTGGCCGGGAGCGGGAACCGGCGTGATACGCAGTATTTT. Its protein is CASSLAGSGNRRDTQYF.

J is TRBJ2-2 and V is TRBV5-1; 8 bases match TRBD2. V was clipped by 5 bases and J by 3 bases; unmatched bases: 6. The CDR3 covers 15 residues. Germline assignment: CDR1 SGHRS and CDR2 YFSETQ. The CDR3, as DNA: TGCGCCAGCAGGCCCAGCGGGAGCGACACCGGGGAGCTGTTTTTT. Encoded protein: CASRPSGSDTGELFF.

The chain couples TRBV19 to TRBJ1-2; 9 bases align to TRBD1. Per germline, CDR1 LNHDA and CDR2 SQIVND (reference sequence). The V and J ends lost 3 bases and 1 base, in that order; junction bases with no gene match: 9. This CDR3 spans 17 amino acids. CDR3 DNA sequence: TGTGCCAGTAGTATCCGGGACAGGGCCGCCGATAACTATGGCTACACCTTC. Translated, it gives CASSIRDRAADNYGYTF.

This rearrangement joins TRBV29-1 to TRBJ2-7; 7 bases are a match to TRBD1. V was clipped by 4 bases and J by 3 bases; unmatched bases: 3. CDR3 length: 12 amino acids. Germline loops: CDR1 SQVTM, CDR2 ANQGSEA. CDR3 sequence (DNA): TGCAGCGTTGGGGGACAGTTCTACGAGCAGTACTTC. Its translation: CSVGGQFYEQYF.

This sequence joins TRBV28 and TRBJ1-1; tentative D call: TRBD1 (6 bases). With 4 bases removed from V and 1 base from J, the gap between germline ends came to 10 bases. The CDR3 is 14 amino acids. Germline CDR1 MDHEN, CDR2 SYDVKM. CDR3 sequence (DNA): TGTGCCAGCAGTTCTCCGGGACAGAACACTGAAGCTTTCTTT. It is translated as CASSSPGQNTEAFF.

J is TRBJ1-4 and V is TRBV5-8; the D gene is possibly TRBD1 (6 bases). This CDR3 has 17 residues. Trimming pared 0 bases from V and 0 bases from J, leaving 12 bases between. From germline, CDR1 is SGHTS and CDR2 YDEGEE. In DNA form, the CDR3 reads TGTGCCAGCAGCTTGGGCAGGGGATTTGCAACTAATGAAAAACTGTTTTTT. It translates to CASSLGRGFATNEKLFF.

The V and J genes are TRBV19 and TRBJ2-7, with unresolved D. Germline CDR1 and CDR2: LNHDA and SQIVND (reference sequence). V lost 1 base and J 3 bases, leaving 10 bases between the germline ends. The length of the CDR3 is 14 residues. CDR3 in amino acids: CASSIGTGRYEQYF. DNA for the CDR3: TGTGCCAGTAGTATAGGCACGGGTCGCTACGAGCAGTACTTC.

The chain combines TRBV19 with TRBJ1-1; D call uncertain. Germline CDR1 is LNHDA and CDR2 is SQIVND (reference sequence). The CDR3 length is 13 residues. V lost 5 bases to trimming and J lost 4 bases, with 11 bases between them. The CDR3 protein is CASSWKGGTEAFF. In DNA form, the CDR3 reads TGTGCCAGTAGTTGGAAGGGAGGCACTGAAGCTTTCTTT.